Listed below are T cell receptor beta chains from one sample, sequenced in a study of shared clonotypes between healthy human individuals. Repertoires were generated with immunoSEQ multiplex PCR, while TCRdb's copy carries only in-frame clones and drops some. The sample lists about 2 million clones; around 96% were seen once. Sequencing was performed on naive CD8+ T cells sorted from blood. All receptors derive from a man younger than 35 in good health. Both conserved end residues are part of each CDR3. The D gene is left open where the match is weak. Not every row has a clone size; where given, it reads once, few, many or a size class.

V gene	D gene	J gene	clone size	CDR3 protein	CDR3 DNA
TRBV7-9	-	TRBJ2-3	-	CASSSPRLGPAADTQYF	TGTGCCAGCAGCTCGCCTCGACTAGGACCAGCGGCAGATACGCAGTATTTT
TRBV4-3	TRBD2	TRBJ2-1	-	CASSQPSGRNEQFF	TGCGCCAGCAGCCAACCTAGCGGGAGAAATGAGCAGTTCTTC
TRBV2	-	TRBJ1-2	-	CASSERQGTYGYTF	TGTGCCAGCAGTGAACGGCAGGGGACCTATGGCTACACCTTC
TRBV9	TRBD2	TRBJ2-7	once	CASSAGGGEVYEQYF	TGTGCCAGCAGCGCAGGTGGGGGGGAGGTATACGAGCAGTACTTC
TRBV10-3	-	TRBJ1-5	-	CAISDRQGILHF	TGTGCCATCAGTGATCGGCAGGGGATTCTGCATTTT
TRBV14	TRBD1	TRBJ2-7	-	CASSQEGQGYYEQYF	TGTGCCAGCAGCCAAGAAGGACAGGGATACTACGAGCAGTACTTC
TRBV7-9	TRBD1	TRBJ2-1	-	CASSSAGTGRHEQFF	TGTGCCAGCAGCTCTGCCGGGACAGGGAGACATGAGCAGTTCTTC
TRBV10-3	-	TRBJ2-7	-	CAISHKIESYEQYF	TGTGCCATCTCGCACAAAATTGAGTCGTACGAGCAGTACTTC
TRBV5-1	-	TRBJ1-1	-	CASSFGPDATEAFF	TGCGCCAGCAGCTTTGGGCCAGATGCCACTGAAGCTTTCTTT
TRBV27	-	TRBJ2-5	-	CASSLLPGSAGKETQYF	TGTGCCAGCAGTTTGCTCCCGGGTTCAGCGGGCAAAGAGACCCAGTACTTC
TRBV2	-	TRBJ1-3	-	CASSERGSSGNTIYF	TGTGCCAGCAGTGAAAGGGGATCCTCTGGAAACACCATATATTTT
TRBV7-9	TRBD2	TRBJ2-1	-	CASSYLFGGREGQGGEQFF	TGTGCCAGCAGCTACTTGTTCGGCGGGCGGGAGGGCCAGGGCGGTGAGCAGTTCTTC
TRBV19	-	TRBJ1-6	-	CASSEQVSYNSPLHF	TGTGCCAGTAGCGAACAGGTCTCCTATAATTCACCCCTCCACTTT